This entry lists 13 T cell receptor beta chains sequenced from one sample in a study of T cells in Graves' hyperthyroidism and ophthalmopathy. Researchers took RNA transcripts and amplified the TCR beta CDR3 regions from them. TCR CDR3 underwent first-round RT-PCR with the HTBI primer set. TCRdb redid the calling of the multiplex PCR reads with MiXCR, one entry per CDR3 protein. The profile shows 550,000 to 700,000 distinct CDR3 sequences, under 15% of them singletons. Sequencing was carried out using blood. These receptors all stem from a woman in her forties with Graves' ophthalmopathy.

This clonotype appeared a few times. The chain couples TRBV11-3 to TRBJ2-3; 12 bases fit TRBD2. With 5 bases clipped from V and 3 bases from J, the junction kept 12 bases outside the gene matches. The CDR3 extends over 18 amino acids. CDR1 and CDR2 from the germline V gene are SGHNT and YENEEA. The CDR3 nucleotides are TGTGCCAGCAGCCCCGAAAGAAGACTAGCGGGAGAGACAGATACGCAGTATTTT. Translating it yields CASSPERRLAGETDTQYF.

Ten or more counts support this clonotype. The chain combines TRBV7-2 with TRBJ2-5; D is uncertain. The CDR3 is 14 amino acids. Germline-derived CDR1 and CDR2 are SGHTA and FQGNSA. Trimming cost V 1 base and J 5 bases, with 11 bases left between them. The CDR3 DNA is TGTGCCAGCAGCTTAGAAGACTGGCGGGAGACCCAGTACTTC. It yields the protein CASSLEDWRETQYF.

A few counts support this clonotype. This chain links TRBV5-5 with TRBJ1-3, with D possibly being TRBD1 (6 bases). This CDR3 region has 16 residues. With 3 bases removed from V and 1 base from J, the gap between germline ends came to 14 bases. Germline CDR1 is SGHKS and CDR2 is YYEKEE (reference sequence). The CDR3 region is CASSSRQAGSGNTIYF. The CDR3, as DNA: TGTGCCAGCAGCTCCCGACAGGCCGGTTCTGGAAACACCATATATTTT.

The rearrangement joins TRBV30 to TRBJ1-1, with D unresolved. Germline lookup yields CDR1 GTSNPN and CDR2 SVGIG (reference sequence). This CDR3 is 14 amino acids long. Trimming pared 1 base from V and 0 bases from J, leaving 9 bases between. The CDR3 spells CAWSDGMMNTEAFF. In nucleotides, the CDR3 is TGTGCCTGGAGTGACGGAATGATGAACACTGAAGCTTTCTTT.

This clonotype was seen at least ten times. The gene calls are TRBV12-3 or TRBV12-4 and TRBJ1-2; TRBD1 matches at 9 bases. This CDR3 has 15 amino acids. The V and J ends lost 7 bases and 2 bases, in that order; junction bases with no gene match: 8. The CDR3 sequence is CASTTTGTGNYGYTF. In DNA, the CDR3 is TGTGCCAGCACCACGACCGGGACAGGGAACTATGGCTACACCTTC.

This clonotype was observed many times. The chain uses TRBV28 and TRBJ2-7, with D perhaps TRBD1 or TRBD2 (5 bases each). The CDR3 extends over 15 amino acids. The V gene's germline CDR1 is MDHEN and CDR2 SYDVKM. The ends were cut back, 4 bases at V and 3 bases at J, with 16 bases in the middle. Written as DNA, the CDR3 is TGTGCCAGCAGTTCGTCCGGGACGCTAAGCTACGAGCAGTACTTC. This translates into CASSSSGTLSYEQYF.

This clonotype was found many times. The V call is TRBV5-1, the J call TRBJ1-1; TRBD1 is a possible D gene (6 bases). Trimming cost V 0 bases and J 7 bases, with 16 bases left between them. The CDR3 is 15 amino acids. Germline CDR1 reads SGHRS; CDR2 reads YFSETQ. In DNA form, the CDR3 reads TGCGCCAGCAGCTTGGAGGGGGGGACAAGGTATGAAGCTTTCTTT. Encoded protein: CASSLEGGTRYEAFF.

This clonotype was picked up a small number of times. V usage is TRBV6-1 and J usage is TRBJ1-5; possibly TRBD1 for D (6 bases). Germline V gene lookup returns CDR1 MNHNS and CDR2 SASEGT. CDR3 length: 14 residues. The V and J ends lost 7 bases and 5 bases respectively, with 15 bases between them. The CDR3 DNA is TGTGCCAGCAAAGTTGGACAGTTCGATCAGCCCCAGCATTTT. Translating gives CASKVGQFDQPQHF.

This clonotype was found once. Possible read error: a much larger clone is one base away. This chain links TRBV4-1 with TRBJ2-7; TRBD2 agrees at 12 bases. The germline V gene has CDR1 MGHRA and CDR2 YSYEKL. This CDR3 contains 16 residues. Here the CDR3 reads CASSQQGLAGTLEQHF. In nucleotides, the CDR3 is TGCGCCAGCAGCCAGCAAGGACTAGCGGGAACCCTCGAGCAGCACTTC.

This clonotype was observed at least ten times. The chain recombines TRBV6-2 or TRBV6-3 with TRBJ2-7, with D tentatively TRBD1 or TRBD2 (5 bases each). V lost 0 bases and J 1 base, leaving 7 bases between the germline ends. Germline V gives CDR1 MNHEY, CDR2 SVGEGT. The CDR3 length is 14 residues. DNA for the CDR3: TGTGCCAGCAGTTACTCGGGGGAATCCTACGAGCAGTACTTC. Amino acid sequence: CASSYSGESYEQYF.

This clonotype was counted many times. This rearrangement joins TRBV11-2 to TRBJ2-2; 8 nucleotides line up with TRBD2. This CDR3 region has 15 residues. With 7 bases clipped from V and 3 bases from J, the junction kept 7 bases outside the gene matches. Germline lookup yields CDR1 SGHAT and CDR2 FQNNGV. Here the CDR3 DNA reads TGTGCCAGCATCCCTAGACTAGCGTACACCGGGGAGCTGTTTTTT. This sequence encodes CASIPRLAYTGELFF.

This clonotype was found a few times. This chain connects TRBV10-2 to TRBJ2-7; 7 nucleotides align to TRBD2. The germline CDR1 and CDR2 sequences are WSHSY and SAAADI. The CDR3 spans 12 residues. Unmatched junction bases numbered 3, after V lost 6 bases and J lost 4 bases. CDR3 sequence reads: CASRDSGYEQYF. For the CDR3, the DNA is TGCGCCAGCAGGGATAGCGGGTACGAGCAGTACTTC.

The genes are TRBV11-2 and TRBJ2-7, with TRBD2 matching over 10 bases. The CDR3 has 19 residues. V lost 2 bases, J lost 2 bases, and 15 bases stayed unmatched. Germline-derived CDR1 and CDR2 are SGHAT and FQNNGV. CDR3 coding DNA: TGTGCCAGCAGCTTATCCGGGGGGGGACTAGCGTTCCTGCCCTACGAGCAGTACTTC. Translation: CASSLSGGGLAFLPYEQYF.